The T cell receptor beta chain under discussion was sequenced for a study of T cells after yellow fever vaccination. Study context: The authors prepared low-cell-number fractions using SMART-Seq v4 Ultra Low Input.

This clonotype was seen a handful of times. No antigen is known for it. Whole-study results and caveats: Booster samples showed a return of most primary-vaccination clones (under 97% CD4, 80% to 90% CD8). Only a minor proportion of clonotypes was detected across both CD4 and CD8 compartments.

UMIs and a universal primer site were added when TCR cDNA was made by 5'RACE template switching. One entry per CDR3 protein results from TCRdb running MiXCR on the 5' RACE reads. The sample records 150,000 to 200,000 distinct CDR3 sequences, approximately 10% being singletons. Trimming shortened V by 6 bases and J by 5 bases, and 20 bases separated the two germline ends. The CDR3 is made up of 16 amino acids. CDR1 and CDR2 (germline): SGHAT, FQNNGV. The chain links TRBV11-2 to TRBJ2-1; weak D call: TRBD1 (5 bases). The sequence was obtained from a man between 18 and 35 years old who received the YFV17D yellow fever vaccine. The sample here was CD8+ T cells sorted from PBMCs, taken 15 days after the yellow fever booster vaccination. Written as DNA, the CDR3 is TGTGCCAGCAGATTAACACGGTTTGGCAGGGACAATGAGCAGTTCTTC. This gives the protein CASRLTRFGRDNEQFF. Looking up the rest from reference TRBV11-2 and TRBJ2-1 gives the full variable domain: EAGVAQSPRYKIIEKRQSVAFWCNPISGHATLYWYQQILGQGPKLLIQFQNNGVVDDSQLPKDRFSAERLKGVDSTLKIQPAKLEDSAVYLCASRLTRFGRDNEQFFGPGTRLTVL.